This TCR beta chain was captured in a study of CD8 T cells in Susac syndrome. Study-level points and caveats: The study recognized that the number of individuals in its TCR sequencing and HLA analysis was relatively small.

The multiple sclerosis controls were treatment-naive patients with relapsing-remitting disease that was stable or active. Negative isolation yielded CD4+ and CD8+ T cells, and FACS enriched TEMRA cells. A note on this clonotype: Its specificity is unknown.

Roughly 0.45 to 1 ug RNA was reverse transcribed with random hexamers. Amplification of TCR beta CDR3 was carried out by immunoSEQ multiplex PCR, which covered 54 Vbeta and 13 Jbeta segments. Using its own MiXCR run on the immunoSEQ multiplex PCR reads, TCRdb lists one record per CDR3 protein. The sample has under 550,000 distinct CDR3 sequences, 85% to 90% seen once. This CDR3 region has 21 residues. From germline, CDR1 is MNHEY and CDR2 SVGEGT. J gave up 0 bases and V 5 bases, and 19 bases lay outside the gene matches. The gene calls are TRBV6-2 or TRBV6-3 and TRBJ2-3; 11 bases match TRBD2. The clonotype comes from a human donor with multiple sclerosis. The sequenced sample consisted of CD8+ T cells from PBMCs. The CDR3 DNA reads as TGTGCCAGCAGTCAAAAACCGCTGGGACTAGCGGAACTAACTAGCACAGATACGCAGTATTTT. This sequence encodes CASSQKPLGLAELTSTDTQYF.